These 13 T cell receptor beta chains came from one sample sequenced in a study of T cells in localized non-small cell lung cancer. The repertoire was sequenced with immunoSEQ multiplex PCR; TCRdb's copy has only in-frame clones and lacks some. Here the sample spans roughly 36,000 clones, 90% to 95% being singletons. The starting material was PBMCs, obtained before any cancer treatment. These receptors came from a man between 40 and 70 years old with stage II lung adenocarcinoma.

The chain recombines TRBV11-2 with TRBJ2-2; D is undetermined. The CDR3 loop spans 13 amino acids. Germline assignment: CDR1 SGHAT and CDR2 FQNNGV. The V and J ends lost 6 bases and 4 bases respectively, with 9 bases between them. CDR3 protein: CASRNSFTGELFF. The CDR3 nucleotides read TGTGCCAGCAGGAACAGCTTCACCGGGGAGCTGTTTTTT.

A few counts support this clone. V usage is TRBV11-2 and J usage is TRBJ1-5; TRBD1 matches at 8 bases. The CDR3 sequence is 14 residues long. V was clipped by 5 bases and J by 7 bases; unmatched bases: 7. Germline loops: CDR1 SGHAT, CDR2 FQNNGV. CDR3 sequence: CASSLTGDGQPQHF. CDR3 sequence (DNA): TGTGCCAGCAGCCTGACAGGGGACGGACAGCCCCAGCATTTT.

The CDR3 DNA follows: TGTGCCAGCAGCGTAGAGGGAACTAATGAAAAACTGTTTTTT. Amino acids: CASSVEGTNEKLFF. The V call is TRBV9, the J call TRBJ1-4, with D unresolved. Trimming removed 0 bases from V and 1 base from J, with 4 bases in between. Germline CDR1 and CDR2: SGDLS and YYNGEE. The CDR3 covers 14 residues.

The chain links TRBV28 to TRBJ2-2; 13 bases agree with TRBD2. Germline V gene data show CDR1 as MDHEN and CDR2 as SYDVKM. Trimming at V came to 6 bases and at J to 3 bases, leaving 1 base not matched to a gene. The CDR3 sequence is 15 residues long. CDR3 loop: CASRGLAGHTGELFF. DNA of the CDR3: TGTGCCAGCAGGGGACTAGCGGGGCACACCGGGGAGCTGTTTTTT.

The chain links TRBV25-1 to TRBJ2-5; D uncertain. Looked up from germline, CDR1 is MGHDK and CDR2 is SYGVNS. V was shortened by 3 bases and J by 10 bases, with 15 bases between the two germline ends. There are 13 residues in the CDR3. Here the CDR3 reads CASSDAGADHQYF. The CDR3 DNA is TGTGCCAGCAGTGATGCAGGTGCTGACCACCAGTACTTC.

The chain combines TRBV7-6 with TRBJ2-3, with D uncertain. Germline CDR1 and CDR2: SGHVS and FNYEAQ. This CDR3 is 13 amino acids long. V lost 5 bases to trimming and J lost 2 bases, with 8 bases between them. CDR3 in DNA: TGTGCCAGCAGCCGGGTTTTCACAGATACGCAGTATTTT. Translation gives CASSRVFTDTQYF.

The chain joins TRBV10-3 to TRBJ1-6; no firm D call. V dropped 9 bases and J dropped 2 bases, with 11 bases sitting between them. This CDR3 comprises 14 residues. The germline V gene has CDR1 ENHRY and CDR2 SYGVKD. The DNA for the CDR3 is TGTGCCATATCCGGCAGGCCCTATAATTCACCCCTCCACTTT. Encoded protein: CAISGRPYNSPLHF.

The chain couples TRBV10-3 to TRBJ1-4, with D unclear. The CDR3 covers 11 residues. Looked up from germline, CDR1 is ENHRY and CDR2 is SYGVKD. V shed 2 bases and J shed 11 bases, with 6 bases lying between them. Here the CDR3 DNA reads TGTGCCATCAGTGAGGGAGGGAAACTGTTTTTT. Its protein product is CAISEGGKLFF.

The chain is built from TRBV29-1 and TRBJ2-7; D is possibly TRBD1 (8 bases). The germline V gene has CDR1 SQVTM and CDR2 ANQGSEA. V was clipped by 1 base and J by 0 bases, with 22 bases between them. The CDR3 length is 18 residues. This chain's CDR3 is CSVEGGREGTGPSYEQYF. In nucleotides, the CDR3 is TGCAGCGTTGAAGGAGGGAGGGAGGGGACAGGACCCTCCTACGAGCAGTACTTC.

The chain joins TRBV28 to TRBJ2-1; 8 nucleotides agree with TRBD2. This CDR3 spans 15 amino acids. Germline V gene data show CDR1 as MDHEN and CDR2 as SYDVKM. V lost 2 bases to trimming and J lost 3 bases; unmatched junction nucleotides: 3. The CDR3: CASSLPSGSYNEQFF. Written as DNA, the CDR3 is TGTGCCAGCAGTTTACCCAGCGGGAGCTACAATGAGCAGTTCTTC.

This rearrangement joins TRBV7-2 to TRBJ2-1; 9 bases fit TRBD2. The CDR3 has 14 residues. With 1 base clipped from V and 6 bases from J, the junction kept 1 base outside the gene matches. Germline CDR1 reads SGHTA; CDR2 reads FQGNSA. CDR3: CASSLVSGSNEQFF. In DNA form, the CDR3 reads TGTGCCAGCAGCTTAGTTAGCGGGAGCAATGAGCAGTTCTTC.

This chain joins TRBV6-5 and TRBJ1-2; D unclear. The V end was cut by 2 bases, the J end by 6 bases, with 4 bases between. This CDR3 contains 11 residues. Germline values: CDR1 MNHEY, CDR2 SVGAGI. The CDR3 nucleotides read TGTGCCAGCAGTTACACGGATGGCTACACCTTC. Amino acid sequence: CASSYTDGYTF.

This chain links TRBV5-8 with TRBJ1-4, with TRBD1 as a possible D gene (5 bases). V was cut by 3 bases and J by 5 bases, with 5 bases left in between. The CDR3 length is 12 residues. CDR1 and CDR2 from the germline V gene are SGHTS and YDEGEE. CDR3: CASSSGNEKLFF. In nucleotides, the CDR3 is TGTGCCAGCAGCTCAGGGAATGAAAAACTGTTTTTT. Based on the CDR3 plus reference TRBV5-8 and TRBJ1-4, the full variable domain is EAGVTQSPTHLIKTRGQQATLRCSPISGHTSVYWYQQALGLGLQFLLWYDEGEERNRGNFPPRFSGRQFPNYSSELNVNALELEDSALYLCASSSGNEKLFFGSGTQLSVL.